Listed below are T cell receptor beta chains from one sample, sequenced in a study of metastatic and nonmetastatic thyroid tumors. TCRdb called clones again from the PCR reads with MiXCR. The profile shows under 20,000 clones, 20% to 30% of them singletons. The sequenced material came from tumor tissue. These TCRs come from a female donor with papillary thyroid cancer or a benign thyroid nodule (not recorded which). Some clones in this sample may be carry-over from other donors' samples. The CDR3 runs from the conserved cysteine through the conserved F or W. Fields, in order: D gene, V gene, J gene, clone size, CDR3 protein, CDR3 DNA. A D gene is named only where the DNA matches it firmly. A clone size is listed for some rows: how often the clone was seen (once, few, many), or a class if it is expanded.

D gene: .; V gene: TRBV19; J gene: TRBJ1-5; clone size: many; CDR3 protein: CASSIAGQPQHF; CDR3 DNA: TGTGCCAGTAGTATTGCAGGGCAGCCCCAGCATTTT
D gene: TRBD1; V gene: TRBV7-3; J gene: TRBJ2-5; clone size: many; CDR3 protein: CASSQTGGGGRETQYF; CDR3 DNA: TGTGCCAGCAGCCAAACAGGGGGCGGTGGGCGTGAGACCCAGTACTTC
D gene: .; V gene: TRBV7-9; J gene: TRBJ1-1; clone size: .; CDR3 protein: CASSLDSIEPEAFF; CDR3 DNA: TGTGCCAGCAGCTTAGACAGCATTGAACCTGAAGCTTTCTTT
D gene: .; V gene: TRBV7-2; J gene: TRBJ2-3; clone size: many; CDR3 protein: CASSFEGVTDTQYF; CDR3 DNA: TGTGCCAGCAGCTTTGAAGGGGTAACGGATACGCAGTATTTT
D gene: .; V gene: TRBV10-1; J gene: TRBJ1-4; clone size: many; CDR3 protein: CASSESADSEKLFF; CDR3 DNA: TGCGCCAGCAGTGAGTCCGCGGACTCTGAAAAACTGTTTTTT
D gene: .; V gene: TRBV20-1; J gene: TRBJ2-3; clone size: few; CDR3 protein: CSARSPIGGTTDTQYF; CDR3 DNA: TGCAGTGCCAGATCCCCGATAGGGGGGACCACAGATACGCAGTATTTT
D gene: TRBD1; V gene: TRBV3-1; J gene: TRBJ1-2; clone size: many; CDR3 protein: CASSPSGTAKIFYGYTF; CDR3 DNA: TGTGCCAGCAGCCCATCCGGGACAGCCAAAATCTTCTATGGCTACACCTTC
D gene: .; V gene: TRBV18; J gene: TRBJ1-5; clone size: medium-sized; CDR3 protein: CASSETAYQPQHF; CDR3 DNA: TGTGCCAGCTCAGAAACCGCCTATCAGCCCCAGCATTTT
D gene: .; V gene: TRBV6-1; J gene: TRBJ2-6; clone size: .; CDR3 protein: CASSEAQEGANVPTF; CDR3 DNA: TGTGCCAGCAGTGAAGCGCAAGAAGGTGCCAACGTCCCGACTTTC
D gene: .; V gene: TRBV11-2; J gene: TRBJ1-5; clone size: medium-sized; CDR3 protein: CASSDSRGNQPQHF; CDR3 DNA: TGTGCCAGCAGCGATAGTCGCGGCAATCAGCCCCAGCATTTT
D gene: .; V gene: TRBV19; J gene: TRBJ1-2; clone size: many; CDR3 protein: CASSIELTYGYTF; CDR3 DNA: TGTGCCAGTAGTATTGAGTTAACCTATGGCTACACCTTC
D gene: .; V gene: TRBV11-2; J gene: TRBJ2-1; clone size: few; CDR3 protein: CASSSLRCSYNEQFF; CDR3 DNA: TGTGCCAGCAGCTCCCTACGGTGCTCCTACAATGAGCAGTTCTTC
D gene: .; V gene: TRBV4-1; J gene: TRBJ2-3; clone size: .; CDR3 protein: CATGSVGGSGNTQYF; CDR3 DNA: TGCGCCACGGGTTCGGTTGGGGGGAGCGGTAATACGCAGTATTTT
D gene: TRBD1; V gene: TRBV30; J gene: TRBJ2-7; clone size: medium-sized; CDR3 protein: CAWTPTGVHEQYF; CDR3 DNA: TGTGCCTGGACCCCCACAGGGGTCCACGAGCAGTACTTC
D gene: .; V gene: TRBV27; J gene: TRBJ2-5; clone size: many; CDR3 protein: CASSRGFEETQYF; CDR3 DNA: TGTGCCAGCAGCCGAGGTTTCGAAGAGACCCAGTACTTC
D gene: TRBD2; V gene: TRBV11-2; J gene: TRBJ2-7; clone size: .; CDR3 protein: CASSILRTSGSTYEQYF; CDR3 DNA: TGTGCCAGCAGCATCCTCAGGACTAGCGGGAGCACCTACGAGCAGTACTTC
D gene: .; V gene: TRBV20-1; J gene: TRBJ2-3; clone size: .; CDR3 protein: CSARHGGTRGDTQYF; CDR3 DNA: TGCAGTGCTAGGCACGGCGGTACACGGGGAGATACGCAGTATTTT
D gene: .; V gene: TRBV12-3/TRBV12-4; J gene: TRBJ1-4; clone size: many; CDR3 protein: CASNRFDNEKLFF; CDR3 DNA: TGTGCCAGCAATCGGTTTGATAATGAAAAACTGTTTTTT
D gene: TRBD1; V gene: TRBV30; J gene: TRBJ2-7; clone size: .; CDR3 protein: CAWRPNGQGRYEQYF; CDR3 DNA: TGTGCCTGGAGGCCAAACGGACAGGGGAGGTACGAGCAGTACTTC
D gene: .; V gene: TRBV3-1; J gene: TRBJ2-1; clone size: many; CDR3 protein: CASSQGLGGALGEQFF; CDR3 DNA: TGTGCCAGCAGCCAAGGACTAGGCGGCGCTTTGGGTGAGCAGTTCTTC
D gene: .; V gene: TRBV7-9; J gene: TRBJ2-7; clone size: many; CDR3 protein: CASSLEVGNYEQYF; CDR3 DNA: TGTGCCAGCAGCTTAGAGGTAGGGAACTACGAGCAGTACTTC
D gene: TRBD2; V gene: TRBV6-1; J gene: TRBJ2-3; clone size: .; CDR3 protein: CASSEASGSTDTQYF; CDR3 DNA: TGTGCCAGCAGTGAAGCTAGCGGGAGCACAGATACGCAGTATTTT
D gene: .; V gene: TRBV20-1; J gene: TRBJ2-2; clone size: many; CDR3 protein: CSASGGGGGELFF; CDR3 DNA: TGCAGTGCTAGCGGGGGAGGGGGCGGGGAGCTGTTTTTT
D gene: TRBD1; V gene: TRBV12-3/TRBV12-4; J gene: TRBJ2-7; clone size: medium-sized; CDR3 protein: CASSSTGQASYEQYF; CDR3 DNA: TGTGCCAGCAGTTCTACGGGACAGGCATCCTACGAGCAGTACTTC
D gene: .; V gene: TRBV4-1; J gene: TRBJ2-5; clone size: medium-sized; CDR3 protein: CASSQDGRGGPETQYF; CDR3 DNA: TGCGCCAGCAGCCAAGATGGAAGGGGAGGACCAGAGACCCAGTACTTC
D gene: TRBD1; V gene: TRBV6-7; J gene: TRBJ2-7; clone size: few; CDR3 protein: CASSNRDRLYEQYF; CDR3 DNA: TGTGCCAGCAGTAACCGGGACAGGCTCTACGAGCAGTACTTC
D gene: TRBD2; V gene: TRBV27; J gene: TRBJ2-2; clone size: .; CDR3 protein: CASIGLSGGGVSGELFF; CDR3 DNA: TGTGCCAGCATCGGACTATCGGGAGGGGGGGTCAGCGGGGAGCTGTTTTTT
D gene: .; V gene: TRBV27; J gene: TRBJ1-1; clone size: few; CDR3 protein: CASTPRGGGTEAFF; CDR3 DNA: TGTGCCAGCACTCCTAGGGGTGGTGGCACTGAAGCTTTCTTT
D gene: .; V gene: TRBV6-6; J gene: TRBJ2-3; clone size: .; CDR3 protein: CASSYSWQGGDTQYF; CDR3 DNA: TGTGCCAGCAGTTACTCTTGGCAGGGTGGAGATACGCAGTATTTT
D gene: .; V gene: TRBV19; J gene: TRBJ1-1; clone size: few; CDR3 protein: CPTASQAEPNTEAFF; CDR3 DNA: TGCCCCACCGCATCCCAGGCAGAACCTAACACTGAAGCCTTCTTT
D gene: TRBD2; V gene: TRBV6-5; J gene: TRBJ2-5; clone size: many; CDR3 protein: CASSSRGGGETQYF; CDR3 DNA: TGTGCCAGCAGTTCTCGCGGGGGGGGGGAGACCCAGTACTTC
D gene: .; V gene: TRBV20-1; J gene: TRBJ1-1; clone size: many; CDR3 protein: CSARDGKMNTEAFF; CDR3 DNA: TGCAGTGCTAGAGATGGTAAGATGAACACTGAAGCTTTCTTT
D gene: .; V gene: TRBV20-1; J gene: TRBJ2-1; clone size: many; CDR3 protein: CSARPHKDNEQFF; CDR3 DNA: TGCAGTGCCCGGCCCCACAAAGACAATGAGCAGTTCTTC
D gene: .; V gene: TRBV19; J gene: TRBJ1-5; clone size: .; CDR3 protein: CASMGLDSESQPQHF; CDR3 DNA: TGTGCCAGTATGGGCCTTGACAGTGAAAGCCAGCCCCAGCATTTT
D gene: .; V gene: TRBV6-1; J gene: TRBJ2-7; clone size: .; CDR3 protein: CASSLRGPSYEQYF; CDR3 DNA: TGTGCCAGCAGTCTCCGGGGGCCCTCCTACGAGCAGTACTTC
D gene: .; V gene: TRBV5-1; J gene: TRBJ2-2; clone size: .; CDR3 protein: CASTSYSPSTGELFF; CDR3 DNA: TGCGCCAGCACCTCCTACTCTCCTAGCACCGGGGAGCTGTTTTTT
D gene: .; V gene: TRBV12-3/TRBV12-4; J gene: TRBJ2-1; clone size: .; CDR3 protein: CASGDTNYNEQFF; CDR3 DNA: TGTGCCAGCGGGGACACAAATTACAATGAGCAGTTCTTC
D gene: TRBD1; V gene: TRBV20-1; J gene: TRBJ1-2; clone size: .; CDR3 protein: CSARDRDWSGYTF; CDR3 DNA: TGCAGTGCACGGGACAGGGATTGGAGTGGCTACACCTTC
D gene: .; V gene: TRBV12-3/TRBV12-4; J gene: TRBJ2-3; clone size: many; CDR3 protein: CASRRLDSDTQYF; CDR3 DNA: TGTGCCAGCAGACGATTGGATTCAGATACGCAGTATTTT
D gene: .; V gene: TRBV6-5; J gene: TRBJ1-2; clone size: many; CDR3 protein: CASSYSGQKYGYTF; CDR3 DNA: TGTGCCAGCAGTTACTCGGGACAAAAATATGGCTACACCTTC
D gene: .; V gene: TRBV7-2; J gene: TRBJ1-5; clone size: .; CDR3 protein: CASSLAPVYQPQHF; CDR3 DNA: TGTGCCAGCAGCTTAGCTCCGGTCTATCAGCCCCAGCATTTT
D gene: .; V gene: TRBV6-1; J gene: TRBJ2-3; clone size: few; CDR3 protein: CASIASTRGDTQYF; CDR3 DNA: TGTGCCAGCATAGCCTCAACCCGCGGCGATACGCAGTATTTT
D gene: .; V gene: TRBV20-1; J gene: TRBJ2-1; clone size: few; CDR3 protein: CSAPSVEQFF; CDR3 DNA: TGCAGTGCTCCGTCGGTTGAGCAGTTCTTC
D gene: .; V gene: TRBV11-3; J gene: TRBJ2-2; clone size: many; CDR3 protein: CASSLVAGELFF; CDR3 DNA: TGTGCCAGCAGCTTAGTGGCCGGGGAGCTGTTTTTT
D gene: TRBD2; V gene: TRBV4-1; J gene: TRBJ2-2; clone size: .; CDR3 protein: CASSGGVLNTGELFF; CDR3 DNA: TGCGCCAGCAGCGGGGGGGTATTGAACACCGGGGAGCTGTTTTTT
D gene: .; V gene: TRBV6-1; J gene: TRBJ2-1; clone size: many; CDR3 protein: CASSASRVGLTRYEQFF; CDR3 DNA: TGTGCCAGCAGTGCCTCACGAGTGGGGTTAACGCGCTATGAGCAGTTCTTC
D gene: .; V gene: TRBV5-1; J gene: TRBJ1-1; clone size: once; CDR3 protein: CASSTGRDTEAFF; CDR3 DNA: TGCGCCAGCAGCACCGGACGAGACACTGAAGCTTTCTTT
D gene: .; V gene: TRBV5-6; J gene: TRBJ1-3; clone size: many; CDR3 protein: CASSLSGAGNTIYF; CDR3 DNA: TGTGCCAGCAGCTTGTCAGGGGCTGGAAACACCATATATTTT
D gene: .; V gene: TRBV2; J gene: TRBJ2-2; clone size: .; CDR3 protein: CASTVRTGNTGELFF; CDR3 DNA: TGTGCCAGCACAGTGCGTACTGGAAACACCGGGGAACTGTTTTTT
D gene: .; V gene: TRBV12-3/TRBV12-4; J gene: TRBJ1-5; clone size: many; CDR3 protein: CASSLTNQPQHF; CDR3 DNA: TGTGCCAGCAGTTTAACCAATCAGCCCCAGCATTTT
D gene: .; V gene: TRBV30; J gene: TRBJ1-2; clone size: .; CDR3 protein: CAWSSGRGAYGYTF; CDR3 DNA: TGTGCCTGGAGTTCAGGTCGTGGGGCCTATGGCTACACCTTC
D gene: .; V gene: TRBV20-1; J gene: TRBJ2-1; clone size: many; CDR3 protein: CSARDVGGPNEQFF; CDR3 DNA: TGCAGTGCTAGAGATGTCGGGGGGCCAAATGAGCAGTTCTTC
D gene: .; V gene: TRBV4-1; J gene: TRBJ1-1; clone size: .; CDR3 protein: CASSQEVRSGKGNTEAFF; CDR3 DNA: TGCGCCAGCAGCCAAGAGGTCAGGTCCGGGAAGGGAAACACTGAAGCTTTCTTT